The 29 T cell receptor beta chains below were found in one sample sequenced in a study of OX40 agonist ivuxolimab in advanced cancers. The data were produced by immunoSEQ multiplex PCR, yet TCRdb's version contains in-frame clones alone and is incomplete. The profile shows about 70,000 clones, around 80% of them singletons. Sequencing was performed on CD4+ or CD8+ T cells sorted from blood, taken in a trial of the OX40 agonist ivuxolimab. The receptors were sampled from an adult with an advanced solid tumor such as melanoma, head and neck, liver or kidney cancer.

This clone has just one count. The rearrangement links TRBV29-1 to TRBJ1-3; D unresolved. Germline values: CDR1 SQVTM, CDR2 ANQGSEA. The CDR3 runs 11 residues. V was cut by 5 bases and J by 4 bases, with 6 bases left in between. The CDR3 loop is CSVLIGNTIYF. CDR3 bases: TGCAGCGTTTTGATCGGAAACACCATATATTTT.

V and J are TRBV7-8 and TRBJ1-4; D is unresolved. Looked up from germline, CDR1 is SGHVS and CDR2 is FQNEAQ. The CDR3 sequence is 15 residues long. V lost 9 bases and J 4 bases, leaving 18 bases between the germline ends. CDR3 in amino acids: CASSLGQVFNEKLFF. In DNA, the CDR3 is TGTGCCAGTAGTTTAGGGCAGGTTTTTAATGAAAAACTGTTTTTT.

The chain has TRBV5-5 and TRBJ1-5; tentatively, D is TRBD1 (5 bases). The CDR3 spans 16 residues. Per germline, CDR1 SGHKS and CDR2 YYEKEE (reference sequence). The V and J ends lost 3 bases and 3 bases respectively, with 16 bases between them. The CDR3 DNA reads as TGTGCCAGCAGCTCGACCGGGACGGTGCTCAATCAGCCCCAGCATTTT. Residues: CASSSTGTVLNQPQHF.

V usage is TRBV2 and J usage is TRBJ1-2, with 8 bases fitting TRBD1. V lost 5 bases and J lost 1; bases outside the gene matches: 6. CDR3 length: 15 amino acids. Germline-derived CDR1 and CDR2 are SNHLY and FYNNEI. CDR3 in DNA: TGTGCCAGCAGTTACGACAGGGGACTTAACTATGGCTACACCTTC. It specifies CASSYDRGLNYGYTF.

The rearrangement links TRBV11-2 to TRBJ1-5; D gene uncertain. CDR1 and CDR2 (germline): SGHAT, FQNNGV. The CDR3 has 14 residues. Trimming removed 2 bases from V and 0 bases from J, with 5 bases in between. CDR3 DNA: TGTGCCAGCAGCTTAAGCCTTAGCAATCAGCCCCAGCATTTT. Amino acids: CASSLSLSNQPQHF.

The rearrangement joins TRBV5-5 to TRBJ1-4, with D uncertain. Germline CDR1 reads SGHKS; CDR2 reads YYEKEE (reference sequence). Trimming left V 0 bases short and J 4 bases short, with 13 bases between. The CDR3 is made up of 16 amino acids. The CDR3 DNA reads as TGTGCCAGCAGCTTGGAACAGTTTCTGGATAATGAAAAACTGTTTTTT. It encodes CASSLEQFLDNEKLFF.

This chain links TRBV15 with TRBJ1-1; D may be TRBD1 (5 bases). CDR3 size: 15 residues. V gave up 9 bases and J gave up 4 bases, with 21 bases separating them. From germline, CDR1 is LNHNV and CDR2 YYDKDF (reference sequence). Here the CDR3 DNA reads TGTGCCACTGGCACCGGGGCCAGTTTTGGCACTGAAGCTTTCTTT. Its translation: CATGTGASFGTEAFF.

The rearrangement links TRBV27 to TRBJ2-7, with D unclear. The length of the CDR3 is 13 residues. Trimming took off 3 bases at V and 3 bases at J, with 9 bases between the two ends. Germline-derived CDR1 and CDR2 are MNHEY and SMNVEV (reference sequence). The CDR3 sequence is CASSFKEFYEQYF. The CDR3, as DNA: TGTGCCAGCAGTTTCAAGGAATTCTACGAGCAGTACTTC.

This clone was found a few times. V and J are TRBV10-2 and TRBJ2-3, with D unclear. V was shortened by 3 bases and J by 3 bases, with 13 bases between the two germline ends. There are 15 residues in the CDR3. The germline V gene encodes CDR1 WSHSY and CDR2 SAAADI. Here the CDR3 reads CASSDAKWATDTQYF. CDR3 DNA sequence: TGCGCCAGCAGTGACGCGAAATGGGCAACAGATACGCAGTATTTT.

The V call is TRBV29-1, the J call TRBJ2-1, with 14 bases lining up with TRBD2. The V segment lost 6 bases and the J segment 5 bases; nucleotides outside the gene matches: 3. The CDR3 covers 14 residues. Germline V lookup: CDR1 SQVTM, CDR2 ANQGSEA. The CDR3 coding sequence is TGCAGCGTGGGGACTAGCGGGAGCGACAATGAGCAGTTCTTC. Translating it yields CSVGTSGSDNEQFF.

This clone appeared a single time. V and J are TRBV7-9 and TRBJ2-1; D is unclear. Trimming removed 1 base from V and 2 bases from J, with 3 bases in between. Per the germline V gene, CDR1 is SEHNR and CDR2 is FQNEAQ (reference sequence). The CDR3 has 13 residues. DNA of the CDR3: TGTGCCAGCAGCTTAGGGACCTACAATGAGCAGTTCTTC. It encodes CASSLGTYNEQFF.

The chain employs TRBV28 and TRBJ2-1; a weak D match, TRBD1 (6 bases). With 4 bases removed from V and 5 bases from J, the gap between germline ends came to 24 bases. CDR1 MDHEN and CDR2 SYDVKM come from the germline V gene. The CDR3 is 18 amino acids. The chain's CDR3 is CASSSPFSYRADDNEQFF. CDR3 DNA: TGTGCCAGCAGTTCCCCATTTTCATACAGGGCAGATGACAATGAGCAGTTCTTC.

This chain connects TRBV6-1 to TRBJ2-7; 9 bases are a match to TRBD2. The CDR3 totals 16 residues. CDR1 and CDR2 from the germline V gene are MNHNS and SASEGT. V lost 4 bases, J lost 1 base, and 8 bases stayed unmatched. The CDR3 spells CASSAPRSGGSYEQYF. CDR3 sequence (DNA): TGTGCCAGCAGTGCCCCTAGAAGCGGGGGGTCCTACGAGCAGTACTTC.

In DNA form, the CDR3 reads TGTGCCAGCTCACTCATTTTTGGCGGGGACGGGACTGAAGCTTTCTTT. It codes for CASSLIFGGDGTEAFF. The J gene is TRBJ1-1, the V gene TRBV18; perhaps TRBD1 as D (5 bases). Germline V gene lookup returns CDR1 KGHSH and CDR2 LQKENI. Trimming stripped 4 bases from V and 5 bases from J, with 20 bases between. This CDR3 contains 16 residues.

This clone has just one count. The chain links TRBV2 to TRBJ1-2; D gene unclear. The CDR3 is made up of 13 amino acids. The germline V and J ends were trimmed by 5 bases and 1 base, with 8 bases remaining between them. Germline-derived CDR1 and CDR2 are SNHLY and FYNNEI. CDR3 nucleotide sequence: TGTGCCAGCAGTCGTCCCGGTAACTATGGCTACACCTTC. It specifies CASSRPGNYGYTF.

The rearrangement links TRBV5-1 to TRBJ2-2; perhaps TRBD1 as D (6 bases). V lost 5 bases to trimming and J lost 3 bases, with 14 bases between them. Germline lookup yields CDR1 SGHRS and CDR2 YFSETQ. This CDR3 is 15 amino acids long. CDR3 nucleotide sequence: TGCGCCAGCAGGCCGGGACACCGGGACACCGGGGAGCTGTTTTTT. The encoded protein is CASRPGHRDTGELFF. The whole variable domain, remainder taken from reference TRBV5-1 and TRBJ2-2, is KAGVTQTPRYLIKTRGQQVTLSCSPISGHRSVSWYQQTPGQGLQFLFEYFSETQRNKGNFPGRFSGRQFSNSRSEMNVSTLELGDSALYLCASRPGHRDTGELFFGEGSRLTVL.

This clone is classed as medium-sized (0.01 to 0.1%). This chain joins TRBV19 and TRBJ1-4; no reliable D call. Trimming pared 1 base from V and 16 bases from J, leaving 19 bases between. CDR1 is LNHDA and CDR2 is SQIVND in the germline V gene (reference sequence). The CDR3 totals 14 residues. Here the CDR3 DNA reads TGTGCCAGTAGTATAGTCGTCCCTGACCCCGCGAAGTTTTTT. Its translation is CASSIVVPDPAKFF.

V and J are TRBV2 and TRBJ1-5; D perhaps matches TRBD1 (5 bases). CDR3 length: 15 amino acids. Trimming took 5 bases from V and 6 from J, leaving 17 bases between them. CDR1 SNHLY and CDR2 FYNNEI come from the germline V gene. This CDR3 reads CASSSRAGSGQPQHF. Written as DNA, the CDR3 is TGTGCCAGCAGTAGCCGTGCAGGGTCGGGTCAGCCCCAGCATTTT.

This sequence joins TRBV2 and TRBJ2-6; 9 bases fit TRBD2. The germline V gene has CDR1 SNHLY and CDR2 FYNNEI. Trimming cost V 6 bases and J 4 bases; bases outside gene matches: 4. The CDR3 covers 15 residues. This CDR3 reads CASSGGGAGANVLTF. CDR3 DNA sequence: TGTGCCAGCAGCGGCGGGGGGGCCGGGGCCAACGTCCTGACTTTC.

Details on this clone: Other DNA sequences in the sample encode the same CDR3. V and J are TRBV5-1 and TRBJ1-2, with D possibly TRBD1 on 6 matching bases. Germline V gene data show CDR1 as SGHRS and CDR2 as YFSETQ. Trimming removed 4 bases from V and 8 bases from J, with 15 bases in between. The CDR3 extends over 13 amino acids. This chain's CDR3 is CASSPSGARGYTF. The CDR3, as DNA: TGCGCCAGCAGCCCCTCAGGGGCGCGAGGCTACACCTTC. Together with reference TRBV5-1 and TRBJ1-2, the CDR3 gives the full variable domain: KAGVTQTPRYLIKTRGQQVTLSCSPISGHRSVSWYQQTPGQGLQFLFEYFSETQRNKGNFPGRFSGRQFSNSRSEMNVSTLELGDSALYLCASSPSGARGYTFGSGTRLTVV.

V and J are TRBV10-3 and TRBJ1-6; TRBD1 matches 9 bases. With 6 bases clipped from V and 9 bases from J, the junction kept 3 bases outside the gene matches. The V gene's germline CDR1 is ENHRY and CDR2 SYGVKD. This CDR3 region has 13 residues. This chain's CDR3 is CAIRGQGSSPLHF. The CDR3 DNA follows: TGTGCCATCAGAGGACAGGGGTCTTCACCCCTCCACTTT.

This clone was recorded only once. This chain joins TRBV10-2 and TRBJ1-2; D may be TRBD1 (6 bases). V gave up 2 bases and J gave up 8 bases, with 15 bases separating them. Per germline, CDR1 WSHSY and CDR2 SAAADI. This CDR3 has 14 residues. CDR3 protein: CASSEKRGIVGYTF. The CDR3 coding sequence is TGCGCCAGCAGTGAGAAGAGGGGGATTGTAGGCTACACCTTC.

The V and J genes are TRBV19 and TRBJ2-3; 7 bases are a match to TRBD2. This CDR3 region has 16 residues. J gave up 0 bases and V 2 bases, and 5 bases lay outside the gene matches. Germline-derived CDR1 and CDR2 are LNHDA and SQIVND (reference sequence). CDR3 sequence (DNA): TGTGCCAGTAGTATACGGTGGGACTACAGCACAGATACGCAGTATTTT. It specifies CASSIRWDYSTDTQYF.

The chain carries TRBV27 and TRBJ2-3; D is uncertain. Germline assignment: CDR1 MNHEY and CDR2 SMNVEV (reference sequence). The CDR3 runs 16 residues. Trimming removed 1 base at V and 5 bases at J, with 16 bases between. DNA of the CDR3: TGTGCCAGCAGTTTATACTCCCGAAGAGACGGAGATACGCAGTATTTT. Amino acids: CASSLYSRRDGDTQYF.

In this sample, this clone turned up a few times. This chain connects TRBV27 to TRBJ2-3, with D perhaps being TRBD1 or TRBD2 (5 bases each). The CDR3 is 15 residues long. Between the trimmed V and J ends, which lost 3 bases and 5 bases, there was a span of 15 bases. Germline CDR1 reads MNHEY; CDR2 reads SMNVEV (reference sequence). In DNA, the CDR3 is TGTGCCAGCAGTTTTGAGGGGAGTGCTAGAGATACGCAGTATTTT. It translates to CASSFEGSARDTQYF.

This clone was observed once. The V gene is TRBV28, the J gene TRBJ1-2; D is unresolved. The V end was cut by 2 bases, the J end by 8 bases, with 9 bases between. Germline V gives CDR1 MDHEN, CDR2 SYDVKM. CDR3 length: 12 amino acids. CDR3 in amino acids: CASSLATRGYTF. The CDR3 coding sequence is TGTGCCAGCAGTTTAGCGACTAGGGGCTACACCTTC.

The chain is built from TRBV7-6 and TRBJ1-5; a weak D match, TRBD1 (6 bases). Germline CDR1 and CDR2: SGHVS and FNYEAQ. V was shortened by 1 base and J by 7 bases, with 14 bases between the two germline ends. CDR3 length: 15 residues. CDR3 in amino acids: CASSLVEGVGQPQHF. The CDR3 coding sequence is TGTGCCAGCAGCTTAGTGGAGGGGGTCGGCCAGCCCCAGCATTTT.

The chain has TRBV7-6 and TRBJ2-5; D is unresolved. There are 11 residues in the CDR3. The germline V and J ends were trimmed by 4 bases and 1 base, with 1 base remaining between them. Germline values: CDR1 SGHVS, CDR2 FNYEAQ. CDR3 protein: CASSSQETQYF. The CDR3 DNA sequence: TGTGCCAGCAGCTCCCAAGAGACCCAGTACTTC.

The V and J genes are TRBV19 and TRBJ2-3, with D possibly being TRBD2 (5 bases). The CDR3 contains 16 residues. V was shortened by 1 base and J by 2 bases, with 13 bases between the two germline ends. Germline CDR1 is LNHDA and CDR2 is SQIVND (reference sequence). The CDR3, as DNA: TGTGCCAGTAGTATAGGGGGAGCGGCCGACACAGATACGCAGTATTTT. This codes for CASSIGGAADTDTQYF.